This T cell receptor beta chain is drawn from a study of identical twins. Through template switching, a universal primer site was introduced, and the cDNA contained unique molecular identifiers. TCRdb analysed the 5' RACE reads with MiXCR anew, one entry per CDR3 protein. The sample has 570,000 or so distinct CDR3 sequences; 9% to 10% are singletons. Whole-study findings and limits: Weaker excess twin sharing was observed in beta out-of-frame sequences.

Germline CDR1 and CDR2: SGHTA and FQGTGA. CDR3 length: 16 amino acids. Germline trimming cut 5 bases from V and 10 bases from J; bases unmatched to any gene: 13. This clonotype came up a few times. Its specificity is unknown. Another study also made use of these data, one on yellow fever vaccine responses in identical twins.

The chain carries TRBV7-3 and TRBJ2-1, with 11 bases lining up with TRBD2. The sequence was collected from a woman between 18 and 29 years old in good health. Sequencing was done on a sample of PBMCs. The CDR3 DNA reads as TGTGCCAGCAGCCAACCATCTAGCGGGGGGTCGGGGGAGCAGTTCTTC. It is translated as CASSQPSSGGSGEQFF.